The next 13 T cell receptor beta chains were all read from a single sample in a study of blood T cells in healthy people across ages. Primers used in a second PCR of roughly 6 to 11 cycles were a sample-barcoded 5' primer and a J-beta primer mix. TCRdb ran MiXCR on the 5' RACE reads and lists one entry per CDR3 protein. The data hold 750,000 to 950,000 distinct CDR3 sequences, with 50% to 65% observed a single time. The specimen was blood. These receptors all come from a man older than 75 in good health.

The rearrangement links TRBV29-1 to TRBJ2-1; 7 positions match TRBD2. Germline loops: CDR1 SQVTM, CDR2 ANQGSEA. This CDR3 spans 11 amino acids. V lost 4 bases, J lost 8 bases, and 2 bases stayed unmatched. DNA for the CDR3: TGCAGCGTTGGGGGGGGGGATGAGCAGTTCTTC. Its protein is CSVGGGDEQFF.

This clonotype was seen more than once but under ten times. CDR3 residues: CASSLGTSGRAEQFF. The CDR3 nucleotides are TGTGCCAGCAGTTTAGGGACTAGCGGGAGGGCTGAGCAGTTCTTC. The genes are TRBV28 and TRBJ2-1; 16 bases line up with TRBD2. Trimming removed 2 bases from V and 9 bases from J; junction bases left unmatched: 1. Germline CDR1 reads MDHEN; CDR2 reads SYDVKM. CDR3 length: 15 amino acids.

The gene calls are TRBV18 and TRBJ2-3; possibly TRBD1 for D (5 bases). Trimming took off 1 base at V and 10 bases at J, with 15 bases between the two ends. Germline CDR1 and CDR2: KGHSH and LQKENI. The CDR3 is 14 residues long. CDR3 region: CASSPLSRTGAQYF. CDR3 in DNA: TGTGCCAGCTCACCACTATCCCGAACAGGTGCGCAGTATTTT.

The V call is TRBV5-1, the J call TRBJ1-4; possible D gene TRBD1, 6 bases. The CDR3 covers 15 residues. V lost 1 base to trimming and J lost 4 bases, with 11 bases between them. CDR1 is SGHRS and CDR2 is YFSETQ in the germline V gene. This chain's CDR3 is CASSLRGSNNEKLFF. CDR3 DNA sequence: TGCGCCAGCAGCTTGAGGGGGAGTAATAATGAAAAACTGTTTTTT.

V is TRBV25-1 and J is TRBJ1-3; D may be TRBD1 (5 bases). The CDR3 spans 14 residues. Trimming pared 5 bases from V and 2 bases from J, leaving 10 bases between. Germline loops: CDR1 MGHDK, CDR2 SYGVNS. The DNA of the CDR3 is TGTGCCAGCAGTACCGGGACGACTGGAAACACCATATATTTT. This codes for CASSTGTTGNTIYF.

This CDR3 is CASSSTGIWQYF. CDR3 in DNA: TGTGCCAGCAGCTCTACAGGGATATGGCAGTACTTC. The V and J genes are TRBV11-1 and TRBJ2-7, with D perhaps matching TRBD1 (6 bases). There are 12 residues in the CDR3. CDR1 and CDR2 from the germline V gene are SGHAT and FQDESV (reference sequence). Trimming shortened V by 4 bases and J by 9 bases, and 13 bases separated the two germline ends.

The rearrangement links TRBV11-2 to TRBJ2-5; 9 nucleotides line up with TRBD1. CDR3 length: 17 amino acids. J gave up 4 bases and V 1 base, and 10 bases lay outside the gene matches. Germline values: CDR1 SGHAT, CDR2 FQNNGV. The CDR3 here is CASSLGRQGVEGETQYF. The CDR3 nucleotides read TGTGCCAGCAGCTTAGGCCGACAGGGGGTAGAAGGAGAGACCCAGTACTTC. The whole variable domain, filled in from reference TRBV11-2 and TRBJ2-5, reads EAGVAQSPRYKIIEKRQSVAFWCNPISGHATLYWYQQILGQGPKLLIQFQNNGVVDDSQLPKDRFSAERLKGVDSTLKIQPAKLEDSAVYLCASSLGRQGVEGETQYFGPGTRLLVL.

Concerning this clonotype itself: At one of its ends the junction is not consistent with the germline gene, which may arise from a read error. The rearrangement uses TRBV20-1 and TRBJ2-1; 9 nucleotides align to TRBD2. From germline, CDR1 is DFQATT and CDR2 SNEGSKA (reference sequence). This CDR3 contains 16 residues. The CDR3 coding sequence is TGCAGTGCTAGAGAGGCGGGAGGGCCTTCCTACGATGAGCAGTTCTTC. It codes for CSAREAGGPSYDEQFF.

This clonotype occurred once. It may be a read error: a sequence one base away is much more abundant. The J gene is TRBJ2-5, the V gene TRBV10-3; the D call may be TRBD1 or TRBD2 (5 bases each). Germline lookup yields CDR1 ENHRY and CDR2 SYGVKD. The CDR3 is made up of 14 amino acids. V lost 0 bases and J lost 11, with 16 bases in between. CDR3: CAISESTRENEQYF. Written as DNA, the CDR3 is TGTGCCATCAGTGAGTCGACCAGGGAGAATGAGCAGTACTTC.

The CDR3 DNA reads TGTGCCAGCAGTCCGACTCTAGCGGGGTCCCTCAATGAGCAGTTCTTC. Amino acid sequence: CASSPTLAGSLNEQFF. This chain connects TRBV6-5 to TRBJ2-1; 9 bases line up with TRBD2. The CDR3 length is 16 residues. V trimming: 5 bases; J trimming: 6 bases; junction bases outside the gene matches: 11. Germline-derived CDR1 and CDR2 are MNHEY and SVGAGI.

The chain links TRBV2 to TRBJ2-5; possibly TRBD1 or TRBD2 for D (5 bases each). Trimming removed 0 bases at V and 1 base at J, with 15 bases between. The CDR3 is 17 amino acids. CDR1 and CDR2 (germline): SNHLY, FYNNEI. The CDR3 region is CASSEAGRRGTQETQYF. CDR3 in DNA: TGTGCCAGCAGTGAAGCAGGGAGAAGGGGCACCCAAGAGACCCAGTACTTC.

This clonotype was seen only a few times. The chain employs TRBV5-1 and TRBJ1-5; 10 positions match TRBD1. The junction had 8 bases not matched to a gene; V was cut back by 4 bases and J by 7 bases. CDR3 length: 15 amino acids. Germline CDR1 SGHRS, CDR2 YFSETQ. In DNA form, the CDR3 reads TGCGCCAGCAGCCCGGGGACAGGGGAACTACAGCCCCAGCATTTT. Translating it yields CASSPGTGELQPQHF.

This clonotype has more than one count but fewer than ten. The genes are TRBV29-1 and TRBJ1-2, with D hard to call. The CDR3 is 11 amino acids. Germline CDR1 reads SQVTM; CDR2 reads ANQGSEA. Deletions cut 4 bases from V and 4 bases from J, with 7 bases between. The CDR3 sequence is CSVATGYGYTF. DNA of the CDR3: TGCAGCGTTGCGACGGGCTATGGCTACACCTTC. Combining the CDR3 with reference TRBV29-1 and TRBJ1-2 gives the whole variable domain SAVISQKPSRDICQRGTSLTIQCQVDSQVTMMFWYRQQPGQSLTLIATANQGSEATYESGFVIDKFPISRPNLTFSTLTVSNMSPEDSSIYLCSVATGYGYTFGSGTRLTVV.